This passage covers 6 T cell receptor beta chains from one sample sequenced in a study of cytomegalovirus exposure and HLA in healthy donors. The repertoire was sequenced with immunoSEQ multiplex PCR; TCRdb's copy has only in-frame clones and lacks some. This sample has tens of thousands of clones, with roughly 90% found just once. The material sequenced was PBMCs. These TCRs come from a man under 40 in good health and CMV-seronegative.

CDR3 DNA: TGCGCCAGCAACACAGGGGGCGGCACCGGGGAGCTGTTTTTT. It yields the protein CASNTGGGTGELFF. The genes are TRBV5-1 and TRBJ2-2; 9 bases line up with TRBD1. V lost 6 bases to trimming and J lost 4 bases; unmatched junction nucleotides: 4. This CDR3 comprises 14 residues. CDR1 and CDR2 from the germline V gene are SGHRS and YFSETQ.

J is TRBJ2-5 and V is TRBV10-2; TRBD1 aligns across 9 bases. Germline assignment: CDR1 WSHSY and CDR2 SAAADI. There are 13 residues in the CDR3. Unmatched junction bases numbered 2, after V lost 6 bases and J lost 3 bases. The CDR3 nucleotides read TGCGCCAGCAGGGGACAGGGCGAAGAGACCCAGTACTTC. It yields the protein CASRGQGEETQYF.

CDR3 residues: CASSLDRESTGELFF. CDR3 DNA sequence: TGTGCCAGCAGCCTTGACAGGGAATCGACCGGGGAGCTGTTTTTT. The chain links TRBV4-2 to TRBJ2-2; TRBD1 aligns across 7 bases. The trim removed 4 bases at V and 5 bases at J, leaving 7 bases unmatched. This CDR3 is built from 15 residues. The germline gives CDR1 LGHNA, CDR2 YNFKEQ.

The chain carries TRBV11-3 and TRBJ2-1; TRBD2 agrees at 9 bases. J gave up 1 base and V 2 bases, and 3 bases lay outside the gene matches. Germline loops: CDR1 SGHNT, CDR2 YENEEA. The CDR3 extends over 16 amino acids. The chain's CDR3 is CASSLLAGASYNEQFF. The CDR3 DNA is TGTGCCAGCAGCTTATTAGCGGGAGCATCCTACAATGAGCAGTTCTTC.

The gene calls are TRBV11-2 and TRBJ2-7; 10 bases agree with TRBD1. The germline V gene encodes CDR1 SGHAT and CDR2 FQNNGV. V gave up 3 bases and J gave up 0 bases; unmatched junction bases: 2. This CDR3 is built from 15 residues. Here the CDR3 reads CASSFGQGVSYEQYF. The DNA of the CDR3 is TGTGCCAGCAGCTTCGGACAGGGGGTCTCCTACGAGCAGTACTTC.

The gene calls are TRBV15 and TRBJ2-1; weak D call: TRBD1 (5 bases). This CDR3 is 12 amino acids long. The germline V gene encodes CDR1 LNHNV and CDR2 YYDKDF (reference sequence). Deletions cut 2 bases from V and 6 bases from J, with 5 bases between. The CDR3 nucleotides read TGTGCCACCAGCAGACAGGGCAATGAGCAGTTCTTC. It translates to CATSRQGNEQFF.